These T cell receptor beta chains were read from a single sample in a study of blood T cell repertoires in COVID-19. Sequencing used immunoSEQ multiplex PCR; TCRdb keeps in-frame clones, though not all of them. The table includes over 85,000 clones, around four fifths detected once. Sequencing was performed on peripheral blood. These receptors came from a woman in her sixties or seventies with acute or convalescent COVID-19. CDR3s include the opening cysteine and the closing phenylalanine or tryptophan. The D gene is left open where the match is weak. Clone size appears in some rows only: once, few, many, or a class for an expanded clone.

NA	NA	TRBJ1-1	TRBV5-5	TGTGCCAGCAGCTTACCAGGTAGCGGTGTGAAAGCTTTCTTT	CASSLPGSGVKAFF
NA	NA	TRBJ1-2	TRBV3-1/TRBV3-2	TGTGCCAGCAGCCAAGATCTTTACAGGTTGGCGGAAGGCTACACCTTC	CASSQDLYRLAEGYTF
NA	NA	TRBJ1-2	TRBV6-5	TGTGCCAGCAGTCGCCGGGGGGGCCCTGGCTACACCTTC	CASSRRGGPGYTF
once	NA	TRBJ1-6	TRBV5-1	TGCGCCAGCAGCTTAGGGGTATTTGTTGATTCACCCCTCCACTTT	CASSLGVFVDSPLHF
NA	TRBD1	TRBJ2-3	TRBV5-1	TGCGCCAGCAGGCAGGGGACAGACACAGATACGCAGTATTTT	CASRQGTDTDTQYF
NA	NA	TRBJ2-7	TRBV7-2	TGTGCCAGCAGCTTAATGTTCTCCGAGCAGTACTTC	CASSLMFSEQYF
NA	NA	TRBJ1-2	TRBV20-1	TGCAGTGCCTCGCCCCTAGATGGCTACACCTTC	CSASPLDGYTF
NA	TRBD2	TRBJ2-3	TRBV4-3	TGCGCCAGCAGCTTCCGGGAGACTAGCGGGGGGCGCACAGATACGCAGTATTTT	CASSFRETSGGRTDTQYF
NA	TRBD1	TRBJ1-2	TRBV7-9	TGTGCCAGCAGCTTACCCTACCAGGACAGGGGGCGCAGTGACTATGGCTACACCTTC	CASSLPYQDRGRSDYGYTF
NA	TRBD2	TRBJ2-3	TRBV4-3	TGCGCCAGCAGCCAAGAGAGCGGGGGGGCAGATACGCAGTATTTT	CASSQESGGADTQYF
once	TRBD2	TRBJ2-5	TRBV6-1	TGTGCCAGCAGTGAAGGGAGATCCGGGGACCGGGGGGCCCAGTACTTC	CASSEGRSGDRGAQYF
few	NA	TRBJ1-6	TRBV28	TGTGCCAGCAGCCCCCCGGTGTCACCCCTCCACTTT	CASSPPVSPLHF
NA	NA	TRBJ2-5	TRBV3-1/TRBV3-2	TGTGCCAGCAGCCAAGTCAACAACCAGTACTTC	CASSQVNNQYF
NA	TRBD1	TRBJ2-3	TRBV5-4	TGTGCCAGCAGCAGGTACGACGGGACAGGGCGGAGTTCTACGCAGTATTTT	CASSRYDGTGRSSTQYF
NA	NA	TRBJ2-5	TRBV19	TGTGCCAGTAGTATAGAAGCCGCAGGGCGAGCGACCCAGTACTTC	CASSIEAAGRATQYF
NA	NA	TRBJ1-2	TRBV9	TGTGCCAGCAGCGCAGAGCCGGGACTAACTTATGGCTACACCTTC	CASSAEPGLTYGYTF
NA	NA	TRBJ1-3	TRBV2	TGTGCCAGCAGTGAAGCCGTATACACCATATATTTT	CASSEAVYTIYF
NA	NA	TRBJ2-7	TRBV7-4	TGTGCCAGCAGCTCCTCCGAGCAGTACTTC	CASSSSEQYF
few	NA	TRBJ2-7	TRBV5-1	TGCGCCAGCAGCTTGACAGGCGACACCTACGAGCAGTACTTC	CASSLTGDTYEQYF
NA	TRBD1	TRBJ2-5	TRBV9	TGTGCCAGCAGCGGTGGGACAGAGTACCAAGAGACCCAGTACTTC	CASSGGTEYQETQYF
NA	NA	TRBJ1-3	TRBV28	TGTGCCAGCAGTTTGGGGCCTTACTCTGGAAACACCATATATTTT	CASSLGPYSGNTIYF
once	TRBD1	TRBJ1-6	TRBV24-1	TGTGCCACCAGTGCGGGACAGGGTTTGGCACCCCTCCACTTT	CATSAGQGLAPLHF
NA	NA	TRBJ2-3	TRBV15	TGTGCCACCAGCCAGGACTTCTCTAGCACAGATACGCAGTATTTT	CATSQDFSSTDTQYF
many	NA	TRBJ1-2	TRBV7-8	TGTGCCAGCAGCTTGGGACACTCCGCTAACTATGGCTACACCTTC	CASSLGHSANYGYTF
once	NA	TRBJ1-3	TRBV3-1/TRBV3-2	TGTGCCAGCAGCCACACCGCGGAGGGAAACACCATATATTTT	CASSHTAEGNTIYF
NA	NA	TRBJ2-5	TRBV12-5	TGTGCTAGTGGTCTACCGGGGTCGACCCAGTACTTC	CASGLPGSTQYF
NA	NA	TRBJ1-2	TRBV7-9	TGTGCCAGCAGCTCCCAGCTTACAGGGAACTATGGCTACACCTTC	CASSSQLTGNYGYTF
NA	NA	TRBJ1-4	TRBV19	TGTGCCAGTAGCAGACAGATGGGTTCTAATGAAAAACTGTTTTTT	CASSRQMGSNEKLFF
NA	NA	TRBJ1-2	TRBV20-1	TGCAGTGCTAGTGGAAATTTAGCTAACTATGGCTACACCTTC	CSASGNLANYGYTF
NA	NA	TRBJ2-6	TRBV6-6	TGTGCCAGCAGTTACCGTTCGGAGGGGGCCAACGTCCTGACTTTC	CASSYRSEGANVLTF
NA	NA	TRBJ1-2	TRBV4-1	TGCGCCAGCAGCCAGGAAAGAGGTTTAGGCTACACCTTC	CASSQERGLGYTF
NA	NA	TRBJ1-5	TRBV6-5	TGTGCCAGCACTCCGGAGGGCGGGGGTCAGCCCCAGCATTTT	CASTPEGGGQPQHF
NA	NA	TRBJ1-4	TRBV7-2	TGTGCCAGCAGCCCTTACAGCGGGAATGAAAAACTGTTTTTT	CASSPYSGNEKLFF
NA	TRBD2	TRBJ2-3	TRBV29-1	TGCAGCGTGTCCCGAGCGGGGGACGCAGATACGCAGTATTTT	CSVSRAGDADTQYF
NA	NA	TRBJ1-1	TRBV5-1	TGCGCCAGCAGGGTGAGGTCCGGGGGCACTGAAGCTTTCTTT	CASRVRSGGTEAFF
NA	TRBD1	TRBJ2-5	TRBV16	TGTGCCAGCAGCCCCTCGACAGGGATTCACCAAGAGACCCAGTACTTC	CASSPSTGIHQETQYF
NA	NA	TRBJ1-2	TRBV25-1	TGTGCCAGCAGTGAATTTCCGTTTGGCTACACCTTC	CASSEFPFGYTF
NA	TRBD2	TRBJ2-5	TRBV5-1	TGCGCCAGCAGCTTGGCCGGGGGACTAGCGGGGCCGTCCCAAGAGACCCAGTACTTC	CASSLAGGLAGPSQETQYF
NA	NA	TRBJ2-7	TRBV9	TGTGCCAGCAGCCGCGACAGCTCAAGGAACGAGCAGTACTTC	CASSRDSSRNEQYF
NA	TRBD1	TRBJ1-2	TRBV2	TGTGCCAGCAGTGACCCGACAGGGGGATTTTTAGCGAATGGCTACACCTTC	CASSDPTGGFLANGYTF
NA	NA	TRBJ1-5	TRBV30	TGTGCCTTAGGTGGACAGCCTAATCAGCCCCAGCATTTT	CALGGQPNQPQHF
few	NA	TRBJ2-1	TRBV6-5	TGTGCCAGCGGAACGAGTCTAGACAGGGAGCAGTTCTTC	CASGTSLDREQFF
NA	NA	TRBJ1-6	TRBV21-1	TGTGCCAGCAGCCAAGGGGGGCAGTCTAATTCACCCCTCCACTTT	CASSQGGQSNSPLHF
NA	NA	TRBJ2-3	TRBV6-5	TGTGCCAGCAGTAATCCCCAAACGCAGTATTTT	CASSNPQTQYF
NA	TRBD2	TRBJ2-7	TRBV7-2	TGTGCCAGCAGCTCCTCCACGGGGGGGTTCTACGAGCAGTACTTC	CASSSSTGGFYEQYF